These T cell receptor beta chains were read from a single sample in a study of blood T cells in healthy people across ages. TCRdb re-called the 5' RACE reads with MiXCR, one entry per CDR3 protein. The repertoire holds around 820,000 distinct CDR3 sequences, with about 25% as singletons. Separately, the same data were catalogued under a study of T cells of mothers and their children.

The sample was blood. Source of these receptors: a boy aged 5 to 17 in good health. Both conserved end residues are part of each CDR3.

j_call: .; v_call: TRBV20-1; cdr3_length: 13; cdr3_aa: CSARSPRGNEQFF
j_call: TRBJ2-7; v_call: TRBV13; cdr3_length: 14; cdr3_aa: CASSGTEVDYEQYF
j_call: TRBJ1-4; v_call: TRBV4-1; cdr3_length: 13; cdr3_aa: CASSLSLLEKLFF
j_call: TRBJ1-4; v_call: TRBV15; cdr3_length: 15; cdr3_aa: CATSRDRGENEKLFF
j_call: TRBJ1-4; v_call: TRBV7-9; cdr3_length: 12; cdr3_aa: CASSFGGLKLFF
j_call: TRBJ2-6; v_call: TRBV6-2/TRBV6-3; cdr3_length: 18; cdr3_aa: CASSYWGAGLSGANVLTF
j_call: TRBJ1-2; v_call: TRBV7-8; cdr3_length: 15; cdr3_aa: CASSLAATGGEGYTF
j_call: TRBJ2-1; v_call: TRBV6-1; cdr3_length: 14; cdr3_aa: CASKGIGAYNEQFF
j_call: TRBJ2-4; v_call: TRBV28; cdr3_length: 14; cdr3_aa: CASSQWTDQNIQYF
j_call: TRBJ2-5; v_call: TRBV28; cdr3_length: 13; cdr3_aa: CASSWASGSSRYF